These T cell receptor beta chains were read from a single sample in a study of T cell responses to AZD1222 COVID-19 vaccine. Sequencing used immunoSEQ multiplex PCR; TCRdb keeps in-frame clones, though not all of them. This sample has 45,000 to 60,000 clones, with approximately 84% found just once. The specimen comprised peripheral blood, sampled on day 0 of AZD1222 vaccination. Receptors originate from an adult in good health. Both conserved end residues are part of each CDR3. A D gene is named only where the DNA matches it firmly. For some rows the clone size is stated as once, few or many, or as a class when expanded; others skip it.

J gene: TRBJ1-1
D gene: .
V gene: TRBV2
clone size: few
CDR3 protein: CASSEGLPSEAFF
CDR3 DNA: TGTGCCAGCAGTGAAGGCCTACCTAGTGAAGCTTTCTTT

J gene: TRBJ2-2
D gene: TRBD2
V gene: TRBV6-2/TRBV6-3
clone size: .
CDR3 protein: CASSLARTSGHTGELFF
CDR3 DNA: TGTGCCAGCAGTCTTGCTCGGACTAGCGGACACACCGGGGAGCTGTTTTTT

J gene: TRBJ2-3
D gene: TRBD2
V gene: TRBV5-1
clone size: .
CDR3 protein: CASSLAALAGTTDTQYF
CDR3 DNA: TGCGCCAGCAGCCTGGCAGCACTAGCGGGGACCACAGATACGCAGTATTTT

J gene: TRBJ2-6
D gene: .
V gene: TRBV25-1
clone size: .
CDR3 protein: CASSEPLRGSGANVLTF
CDR3 DNA: TGTGCCAGCAGTGAACCCCTAAGAGGTTCTGGGGCCAACGTCCTGACTTTC

J gene: TRBJ2-5
D gene: .
V gene: TRBV28
clone size: .
CDR3 protein: CASSFRETQYF
CDR3 DNA: TGTGCCAGCAGTTTCAGGGAGACCCAGTACTTC

J gene: TRBJ2-5
D gene: TRBD2
V gene: TRBV18
clone size: once
CDR3 protein: CASSPPGLAGGETQYF
CDR3 DNA: TGTGCCAGCTCACCACCCGGACTAGCGGGGGGGGAGACCCAGTACTTC

J gene: TRBJ1-6
D gene: TRBD1
V gene: TRBV9
clone size: .
CDR3 protein: CASSVDSRGNSPLHF
CDR3 DNA: TGTGCCAGCAGCGTAGACTCCAGGGGGAATTCACCCCTCCACTTT

J gene: TRBJ1-2
D gene: .
V gene: TRBV20-1
clone size: .
CDR3 protein: CSALRHTF
CDR3 DNA: TGCAGTGCCCTCAGACACACCTTC

J gene: TRBJ2-1
D gene: .
V gene: TRBV6-4
clone size: .
CDR3 protein: CASSEQGGNNEQFF
CDR3 DNA: TGTGCCAGCAGTGAGCAGGGGGGGAACAATGAGCAGTTCTTC

J gene: TRBJ1-1
D gene: .
V gene: TRBV6-5
clone size: .
CDR3 protein: CASSPDGNTEAFF
CDR3 DNA: TGTGCCAGCAGCCCGGACGGGAACACTGAAGCTTTCTTT

J gene: TRBJ1-4
D gene: .
V gene: TRBV28
clone size: .
CDR3 protein: CASRRGAEGYEKLFF
CDR3 DNA: TGTGCCAGCAGGCGGGGGGCGGAGGGCTATGAAAAACTGTTTTTT

J gene: TRBJ2-5
D gene: TRBD2
V gene: TRBV28
clone size: .
CDR3 protein: CASSSRTSGPPAQYF
CDR3 DNA: TGTGCCAGCAGTTCCAGGACTAGCGGGCCGCCGGCCCAGTACTTC

J gene: TRBJ1-6
D gene: .
V gene: TRBV28
clone size: .
CDR3 protein: CASSLSAPTRGGSPLHF
CDR3 DNA: TGTGCCAGCAGTTTATCGGCCCCCACCCGCGGGGGTTCACCCCTCCACTTT

J gene: TRBJ2-7
D gene: TRBD2
V gene: TRBV7-3
clone size: .
CDR3 protein: CASSWGTSGRYEQYF
CDR3 DNA: TGTGCCAGCAGCTGGGGGACTAGCGGGAGGTACGAGCAGTACTTC

J gene: TRBJ1-2
D gene: .
V gene: TRBV28
clone size: .
CDR3 protein: CASSRPGLNTYGYTF
CDR3 DNA: TGTGCCAGCAGTAGACCGGGGCTCAACACCTATGGCTACACCTTC

J gene: TRBJ1-2
D gene: .
V gene: TRBV28
clone size: .
CDR3 protein: CASSELATAESYGYTF
CDR3 DNA: TGTGCCAGCAGCGAACTCGCTACGGCGGAGTCCTATGGCTACACCTTC

J gene: TRBJ2-5
D gene: .
V gene: TRBV7-9
clone size: .
CDR3 protein: CASSQTTSGQETQYF
CDR3 DNA: TGTGCCAGCAGCCAGACCACTAGTGGCCAAGAGACCCAGTACTTC

J gene: TRBJ2-3
D gene: TRBD1
V gene: TRBV29-1
clone size: once
CDR3 protein: CSATGTGGVRDTQYF
CDR3 DNA: TGCAGCGCCACCGGGACAGGGGGTGTCAGAGATACGCAGTATTTT

J gene: TRBJ1-2
D gene: .
V gene: TRBV7-2
clone size: .
CDR3 protein: CASSLGPYGYTF
CDR3 DNA: TGTGCCAGCAGCTTAGGTCCCTATGGCTACACCTTC

J gene: TRBJ1-2
D gene: .
V gene: TRBV20-1
clone size: .
CDR3 protein: CSARIYGYTF
CDR3 DNA: TGCAGTGCTAGGATCTATGGCTACACCTTC

J gene: TRBJ1-2
D gene: .
V gene: TRBV2
clone size: .
CDR3 protein: CASVLGGENYGYTF
CDR3 DNA: TGTGCCAGCGTTCTCGGGGGCGAGAACTATGGCTACACCTTC

J gene: TRBJ1-1
D gene: .
V gene: TRBV19
clone size: .
CDR3 protein: CASTRRGVTEAFF
CDR3 DNA: TGTGCCAGTACTAGGAGGGGCGTAACTGAAGCTTTCTTT

J gene: TRBJ1-3
D gene: .
V gene: TRBV28
clone size: .
CDR3 protein: CASSRGGNTIYF
CDR3 DNA: TGTGCCAGCAGTCGGGGAGGAAACACCATATATTTT

J gene: TRBJ1-5
D gene: .
V gene: TRBV19
clone size: .
CDR3 protein: CASSIAPRQPQHF
CDR3 DNA: TGTGCCAGTAGTATAGCCCCAAGGCAGCCCCAGCATTTT

J gene: TRBJ1-1
D gene: .
V gene: TRBV3-1/TRBV3-2
clone size: .
CDR3 protein: CASSRTGKNTEAFF
CDR3 DNA: TGTGCCAGCAGCCGGACCGGGAAGAACACTGAAGCTTTCTTT

J gene: TRBJ1-6
D gene: .
V gene: TRBV6-2/TRBV6-3
clone size: once
CDR3 protein: CASSKGNSPLHF
CDR3 DNA: TGTGCCAGCAGTAAAGGGAATTCACCCCTCCACTTT

J gene: TRBJ1-3
D gene: .
V gene: TRBV19
clone size: .
CDR3 protein: CASSGSERPGNTIYF
CDR3 DNA: TGTGCCAGTAGTGGGTCAGAAAGACCTGGAAACACCATATATTTT

J gene: TRBJ1-5
D gene: .
V gene: TRBV28
clone size: .
CDR3 protein: CASSLSSTDFYSNQPQHF
CDR3 DNA: TGTGCCAGCAGTTTGAGTTCGACAGATTTCTATAGCAATCAGCCCCAGCATTTT

J gene: TRBJ2-1
D gene: .
V gene: TRBV6-1
clone size: .
CDR3 protein: CASREPGRTNNEQFF
CDR3 DNA: TGTGCCAGCAGAGAACCGGGACGGACCAACAATGAGCAGTTCTTC

J gene: TRBJ1-2
D gene: TRBD1
V gene: TRBV28
clone size: .
CDR3 protein: CASRNYDRAVYGYTF
CDR3 DNA: TGTGCCAGCAGAAACTATGACAGGGCTGTCTATGGCTACACCTTC

J gene: TRBJ1-1
D gene: .
V gene: TRBV5-1
clone size: few
CDR3 protein: CASSLSYGGVTEAFF
CDR3 DNA: TGCGCCAGCAGCTTGAGTTATGGGGGGGTTACTGAAGCTTTCTTT

J gene: TRBJ1-1
D gene: TRBD1
V gene: TRBV27
clone size: .
CDR3 protein: CASSRQGGGEAFF
CDR3 DNA: TGTGCCAGCAGCAGACAGGGAGGTGGTGAAGCTTTCTTT

J gene: TRBJ2-6
D gene: .
V gene: TRBV19
clone size: .
CDR3 protein: CASGTGANVLTF
CDR3 DNA: TGTGCCAGCGGGACTGGGGCCAACGTCCTGACTTTC

J gene: TRBJ2-2
D gene: .
V gene: TRBV7-2
clone size: .
CDR3 protein: CASSLQASGLTGELFF
CDR3 DNA: TGTGCCAGCAGCTTACAGGCGAGTGGGCTGACCGGGGAGCTGTTTTTT

J gene: TRBJ1-2
D gene: .
V gene: TRBV7-3
clone size: .
CDR3 protein: CASSPSVDGAGYTF
CDR3 DNA: TGTGCCAGCAGCCCCTCTGTTGATGGGGCCGGCTACACCTTC

J gene: TRBJ1-2
D gene: .
V gene: TRBV25-1
clone size: .
CDR3 protein: CASSEFSGGRSNYGYTF
CDR3 DNA: TGTGCCAGCAGTGAATTTTCGGGGGGACGTAGTAACTATGGCTACACCTTC

J gene: TRBJ2-1
D gene: TRBD1
V gene: TRBV6-4
clone size: .
CDR3 protein: CASSDSTGGYNEQFF
CDR3 DNA: TGTGCCAGCAGTGACTCGACAGGGGGCTACAATGAGCAGTTCTTC

J gene: TRBJ2-7
D gene: TRBD1
V gene: TRBV6-5
clone size: .
CDR3 protein: CASSSGQGTYEQYF
CDR3 DNA: TGTGCCAGCAGTTCAGGACAGGGGACCTACGAGCAGTACTTC

J gene: TRBJ1-4
D gene: .
V gene: TRBV4-2
clone size: .
CDR3 protein: CASSQDPLGVGEKLFF
CDR3 DNA: TGTGCCAGCAGCCAAGATCCCCTGGGGGTGGGAGAAAAACTGTTTTTT

J gene: TRBJ2-2
D gene: TRBD2
V gene: TRBV30
clone size: .
CDR3 protein: CAWGDGLANTGELFF
CDR3 DNA: TGTGCCTGGGGTGATGGACTAGCGAACACCGGGGAGCTGTTTTTT

J gene: TRBJ2-3
D gene: TRBD1
V gene: TRBV24-1
clone size: .
CDR3 protein: CATSWGQGASDTQYF
CDR3 DNA: TGTGCCACCAGTTGGGGACAGGGGGCGTCAGATACGCAGTATTTT

J gene: TRBJ1-4
D gene: TRBD1
V gene: TRBV5-1
clone size: .
CDR3 protein: CASSWQGAQTNEKLFF
CDR3 DNA: TGCGCCAGCAGCTGGCAGGGGGCTCAAACTAATGAAAAACTGTTTTTT

J gene: TRBJ2-2
D gene: .
V gene: TRBV5-1
clone size: .
CDR3 protein: CASSLSASNTGELFF
CDR3 DNA: TGCGCCAGCAGCTTATCCGCCTCGAACACCGGGGAGCTGTTTTTT

J gene: TRBJ1-5
D gene: TRBD1
V gene: TRBV28
clone size: .
CDR3 protein: CASSLPTGTGQPQHF
CDR3 DNA: TGTGCCAGCAGTTTACCGACAGGGACGGGCCAGCCCCAGCATTTT

J gene: TRBJ2-3
D gene: TRBD1
V gene: TRBV29-1
clone size: .
CDR3 protein: CSVSGGPNTDTQYF
CDR3 DNA: TGCAGCGTTTCAGGGGGTCCTAACACAGATACGCAGTATTTT

J gene: TRBJ1-5
D gene: .
V gene: TRBV20-1
clone size: once
CDR3 protein: CSASAGIDQPQHF
CDR3 DNA: TGCAGTGCTAGTGCGGGGATTGATCAGCCCCAGCATTTT

J gene: TRBJ1-1
D gene: .
V gene: TRBV18
clone size: .
CDR3 protein: CASAQGPNTEAFF
CDR3 DNA: TGTGCCAGCGCACAGGGACCGAACACTGAAGCTTTCTTT

J gene: TRBJ2-3
D gene: .
V gene: TRBV5-1
clone size: .
CDR3 protein: CASSLDSQVQVNTQYF
CDR3 DNA: TGCGCCAGCAGCTTGGATTCCCAGGTTCAAGTGAATACGCAGTATTTT

J gene: TRBJ2-2
D gene: TRBD2
V gene: TRBV4-1
clone size: few
CDR3 protein: CASSQGSLAGVSGELFF
CDR3 DNA: TGCGCCAGCAGCCAAGGATCCCTAGCGGGAGTGAGCGGGGAGCTGTTTTTT

J gene: TRBJ2-6
D gene: .
V gene: TRBV30
clone size: once
CDR3 protein: CAWSNSGANVLTF
CDR3 DNA: TGTGCCTGGAGTAACTCTGGGGCCAACGTCCTGACTTTC

J gene: TRBJ1-1
D gene: TRBD1
V gene: TRBV7-2
clone size: .
CDR3 protein: CASSDRGLSEAFF
CDR3 DNA: TGTGCCAGCAGCGACAGGGGATTATCTGAAGCTTTCTTT

J gene: TRBJ1-6
D gene: .
V gene: TRBV7-3
clone size: .
CDR3 protein: CASSLDLNSPLHF
CDR3 DNA: TGTGCCAGCAGCTTAGACCTTAATTCACCCCTCCACTTT